A single sample gave rise to the 16 T cell receptor beta chains below, sequenced in a study of shared clonotypes between healthy human individuals. Clones were read by immunoSEQ multiplex PCR, and TCRdb kept only the in-frame ones, dropping some. This repertoire shows around 1.9 million clones, roughly 93% found once; its top ten account for about 1.6%. Naive CD8 cells lacked CD45RO and underwent positive selection for CCR7, leaving out terminally differentiated effector memory CD45RA+ cells. The sample consisted of naive CD8+ T cells from PBMCs. The origin of the receptors is a man younger than 35 in good health. Some clones in this sample may be carry-over from other donors' samples.

This clone is a singleton in its sample. The chain uses TRBV19 and TRBJ1-4; TRBD1 matches 9 bases. The CDR3 is 15 amino acids. CDR1 is LNHDA, CDR2 SQIVND, per germline (reference sequence). The V and J ends lost 5 bases and 3 bases, in that order; junction bases with no gene match: 4. CDR3 sequence reads: CASSVRDRANEKLFF. CDR3 bases: TGTGCCAGTAGTGTCCGGGACAGGGCTAATGAAAAACTGTTTTTT.

The rearrangement uses TRBV19 and TRBJ2-5, with D perhaps TRBD2 (6 bases). The CDR3 loop spans 13 amino acids. Germline lookup yields CDR1 LNHDA and CDR2 SQIVND (reference sequence). The ends were cut back, 11 bases at V and 2 bases at J, with 15 bases in the middle. Written as DNA, the CDR3 is TGTGCCGGACCCCCGGGACTGCAAGAGACCCAGTACTTC. It specifies CAGPPGLQETQYF.

This chain joins TRBV10-1 and TRBJ2-7; TRBD2 might be the D (6 bases). V lost 3 bases and J lost 1, with 10 bases in between. Germline loops: CDR1 WNHNN, CDR2 SYGVQD (reference sequence). This CDR3 is 14 amino acids long. The CDR3 is CASSDREVSYEQYF. As DNA, the CDR3 is TGCGCCAGCAGTGACAGGGAGGTATCCTACGAGCAGTACTTC.

In its sample, this clone was seen once. Other DNA sequences within the sample encode an identical CDR3. V gene TRBV28 combines with J gene TRBJ1-1; D is uncertain. V was clipped by 5 bases and J by 3 bases, with 4 bases between them. Germline V CDR1 and CDR2: MDHEN, SYDVKM. CDR3 length equals 11 residues. CDR3 protein: CASSPDTEAFF. The CDR3 nucleotides are TGTGCCAGCAGTCCTGACACTGAAGCTTTCTTT.

This rearrangement joins TRBV21-1 to TRBJ1-1; the D call of TRBD1 is as the table states it, not checked on the DNA. TRBV21-1 is given as a pseudogene. The CDR3 runs 18 residues. This CDR3 is CASRKLPDKRVVNTEAFF. CDR3 DNA: TGTGCCAGCAGAAAGCTTCCGGACAAAAGGGTAGTGAACACTGAAGCTTTCTTT.

The rearrangement uses TRBV27 and TRBJ2-7; D is undetermined. The CDR3 extends over 14 amino acids. Germline V gives CDR1 MNHEY, CDR2 SMNVEV (reference sequence). Between the trimmed V and J ends, which lost 8 bases and 0 bases, there was a span of 14 bases. The CDR3 region has the DNA TGTGCCAGCGGGCGAATATGGACCTCCTACGAGCAGTACTTC. This sequence encodes CASGRIWTSYEQYF.

V and J are TRBV27 and TRBJ1-1; possible D gene TRBD1, 6 bases. V lost 3 bases to trimming and J lost 5 bases, with 16 bases between them. CDR1 MNHEY and CDR2 SMNVEV come from the germline V gene (reference sequence). The CDR3 is 15 residues long. CDR3 in amino acids: CASSLSGAGRTEAFF. In DNA form, the CDR3 reads TGTGCCAGCAGTTTGTCAGGGGCCGGTCGGACTGAAGCTTTCTTT.

This rearrangement joins TRBV27 to TRBJ2-3; D is undetermined. There are 15 residues in the CDR3. Germline-derived CDR1 and CDR2 are MNHEY and SMNVEV (reference sequence). Trimming took off 0 bases at V and 9 bases at J, with 16 bases between the two ends. CDR3 amino acids: CASSLSRLGIDTQYF. CDR3 nucleotide sequence: TGTGCCAGCAGTTTATCCCGGCTGGGTATAGACACGCAGTATTTT.

V gene TRBV7-6 combines with J gene TRBJ1-2, with 7 nucleotides matching TRBD1. The CDR3 length is 12 residues. J gave up 8 bases and V 10 bases, and 10 bases lay outside the gene matches. Germline V gene data show CDR1 as SGHVS and CDR2 as FNYEAQ. The CDR3 bases are TGTGCCACCTTCGACAGGGAATGGGGCTACACCTTC. Translated, it gives CATFDREWGYTF.

The V call is TRBV11-2, the J call TRBJ2-3; 9 bases agree with TRBD2. The CDR3 sequence is 16 residues long. Germline V gene data show CDR1 as SGHAT and CDR2 as FQNNGV. After removal of 2 bases from V and 2 bases from J, the junction contained 5 bases not matched to a gene. CDR3 in amino acids: CASSLSGRPLTDTQYF. The CDR3 DNA reads TGTGCCAGCAGCTTAAGCGGGAGGCCTCTCACAGATACGCAGTATTTT.

The chain employs TRBV4-3 and TRBJ1-1; D gene ambiguous. The germline CDR1 and CDR2 sequences are LGHNA and YSLEER. With 0 bases removed from V and 7 bases from J, the gap between germline ends came to 15 bases. The CDR3 covers 15 residues. CDR3 protein: CASSQDTGIIGEAFF. DNA for the CDR3: TGCGCCAGCAGCCAAGATACTGGTATAATTGGTGAAGCTTTCTTT.

V gene TRBV6-1 combines with J gene TRBJ2-4, with 8 bases matching TRBD1. After removal of 4 bases from V and 2 bases from J, the junction contained 13 bases not matched to a gene. The CDR3 is 18 amino acids. Germline V CDR1 and CDR2: MNHNS, SASEGT. The CDR3 sequence is CASSAYRPGGTSKNIQYF. The CDR3 DNA reads TGTGCCAGCAGTGCTTACCGCCCAGGGGGCACGTCCAAAAACATTCAGTACTTC.

The chain uses TRBV4-3 and TRBJ2-5; 7 nucleotides line up with TRBD2. The ends lost 2 bases at V and 5 bases at J; junction bases unmatched: 8. The CDR3 runs to 15 residues. Germline V gives CDR1 LGHNA, CDR2 YSLEER. For the CDR3, the DNA is TGCGCCAGCAGCCAACGGTGGCGGGAGTCTGAGACCCAGTACTTC. It yields the protein CASSQRWRESETQYF.

V and J are TRBV7-9 and TRBJ2-3; weak D call: TRBD2 (5 bases). Germline CDR1 SEHNR, CDR2 FQNEAQ (reference sequence). Trimming removed 5 bases from V and 3 bases from J, with 12 bases in between. This CDR3 is built from 14 residues. DNA of the CDR3: TGTGCCAGCAGCCCCTGGGAGTCGACAGATACGCAGTATTTT. Protein sequence: CASSPWESTDTQYF.

On this clone: Within the sample, other DNA sequences also encode this same CDR3. The chain carries TRBV7-9 and TRBJ1-1, with unresolved D. This CDR3 is built from 11 residues. CDR1 is SEHNR and CDR2 is FQNEAQ in the germline V gene (reference sequence). V was trimmed by 5 bases and J by 8 bases, leaving 9 bases between them. The DNA for the CDR3 is TGTGCCAGCAGCCAAGGACGGGAAGCTTTCTTT. Translated, it gives CASSQGREAFF.

The rearrangement joins TRBV9 to TRBJ2-1; 8 bases agree with TRBD1. CDR1 SGDLS and CDR2 YYNGEE come from the germline V gene. Trimming cost V 3 bases and J 2 bases; bases outside gene matches: 7. The CDR3 runs to 16 residues. In nucleotides, the CDR3 is TGTGCCAGCAGCGGATCGGCGGGACAGGCCTACAATGAGCAGTTCTTC. It yields the protein CASSGSAGQAYNEQFF.